What follows is one T cell receptor beta chain and its context. Expressed TCRB transcripts were sequenced after all isolated RNA was converted to cDNA. The repertoire was sequenced with immunoSEQ multiplex PCR; TCRdb's copy has only in-frame clones and lacks some. This table has about 150,000 clones, around 8.5% appearing once. The entry originates in a study of beta chain features in type 1 diabetes. Looking at the study overall: Healthy donors and patients had similar age, gender and cell yields.

This CDR3 comprises 15 residues. Germline CDR1 is LNHDA and CDR2 is SQIVND (reference sequence). The V gene end was trimmed by 5 bases and the J gene end by 0 bases; junction bases not matched to a gene: 3. The rearrangement joins TRBV19 to TRBJ2-1, with TRBD2 matching over 8 bases. The sequenced sample was central memory CD4+ T cells from blood. The receptor comes from a man between 18 and 29 years old in good health. The CDR3 DNA is TGTGCCAGTAGTGGACTAGCCCACTCCTACAATGAGCAGTTCTTC. Its translation: CASSGLAHSYNEQFF. Filled out from reference TRBV19 and TRBJ2-1, the complete variable domain reads DGGITQSPKYLFRKEGQNVTLSCEQNLNHDAMYWYRQDPGQGLRLIYYSQIVNDFQKGDIAEGYSVSREKKESFPLTVTSAQKNPTAFYLCASSGLAHSYNEQFFGPGTRLTVL.